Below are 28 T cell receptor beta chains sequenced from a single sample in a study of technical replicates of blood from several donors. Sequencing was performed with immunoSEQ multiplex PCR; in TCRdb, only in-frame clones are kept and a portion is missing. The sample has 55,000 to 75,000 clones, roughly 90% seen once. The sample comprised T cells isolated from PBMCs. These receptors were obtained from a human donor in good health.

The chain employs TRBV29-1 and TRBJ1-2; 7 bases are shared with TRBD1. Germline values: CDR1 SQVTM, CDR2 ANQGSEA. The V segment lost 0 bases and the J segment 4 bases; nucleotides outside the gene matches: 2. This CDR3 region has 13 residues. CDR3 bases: TGCAGCGTTGAAGATCCAGGGGGCTATGGCTACACCTTC. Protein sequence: CSVEDPGGYGYTF. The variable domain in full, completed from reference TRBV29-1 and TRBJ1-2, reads SAVISQKPSRDICQRGTSLTIQCQVDSQVTMMFWYRQQPGQSLTLIATANQGSEATYESGFVIDKFPISRPNLTFSTLTVSNMSPEDSSIYLCSVEDPGGYGYTFGSGTRLTVV.

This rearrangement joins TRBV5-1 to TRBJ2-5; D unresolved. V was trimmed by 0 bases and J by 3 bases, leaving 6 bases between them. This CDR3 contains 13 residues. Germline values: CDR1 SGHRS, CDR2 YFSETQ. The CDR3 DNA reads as TGCGCCAGCAGCTTGGTGGGCGAAGAGACCCAGTACTTC. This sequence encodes CASSLVGEETQYF.

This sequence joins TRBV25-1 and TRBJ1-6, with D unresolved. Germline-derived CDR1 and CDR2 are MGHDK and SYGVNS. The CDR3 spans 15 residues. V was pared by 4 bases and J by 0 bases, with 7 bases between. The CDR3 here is CASSASPSYNSPLHF. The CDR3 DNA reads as TGTGCCAGCAGTGCGAGTCCCTCCTATAATTCACCCCTCCACTTT.

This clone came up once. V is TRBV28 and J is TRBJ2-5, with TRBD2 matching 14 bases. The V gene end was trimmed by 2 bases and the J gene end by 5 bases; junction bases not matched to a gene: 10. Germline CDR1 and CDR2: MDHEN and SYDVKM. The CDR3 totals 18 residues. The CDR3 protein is CASSLRPGTSGSRETQYF. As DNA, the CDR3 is TGTGCCAGCAGTTTACGCCCCGGGACTAGCGGGAGTCGGGAGACCCAGTACTTC.

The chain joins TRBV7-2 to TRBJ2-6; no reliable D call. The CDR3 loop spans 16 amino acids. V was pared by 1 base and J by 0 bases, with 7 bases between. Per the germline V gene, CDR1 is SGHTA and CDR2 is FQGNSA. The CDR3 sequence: CASSLGSGSGANVLTF. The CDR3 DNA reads TGTGCCAGCAGCTTAGGGTCAGGCTCTGGGGCCAACGTCCTGACTTTC.

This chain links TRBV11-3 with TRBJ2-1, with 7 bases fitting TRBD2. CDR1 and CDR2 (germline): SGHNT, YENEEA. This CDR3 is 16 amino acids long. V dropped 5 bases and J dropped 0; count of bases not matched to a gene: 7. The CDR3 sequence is CASSPVERDSYNEQFF. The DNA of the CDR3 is TGTGCCAGCAGCCCTGTAGAGCGGGACTCCTACAATGAGCAGTTCTTC.

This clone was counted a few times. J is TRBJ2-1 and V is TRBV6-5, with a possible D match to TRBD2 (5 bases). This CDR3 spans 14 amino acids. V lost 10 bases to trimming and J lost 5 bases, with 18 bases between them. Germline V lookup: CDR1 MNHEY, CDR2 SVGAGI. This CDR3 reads CAISKGLENNEQFF. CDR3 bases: TGTGCCATTTCGAAAGGACTGGAAAACAATGAGCAGTTCTTC.

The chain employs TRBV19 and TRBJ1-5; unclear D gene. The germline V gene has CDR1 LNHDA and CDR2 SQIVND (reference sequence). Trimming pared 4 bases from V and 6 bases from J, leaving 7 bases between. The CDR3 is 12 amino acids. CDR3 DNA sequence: TGTGCCAGTAGTAGGGAGGGTCAGCCCCAGCATTTT. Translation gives CASSREGQPQHF.

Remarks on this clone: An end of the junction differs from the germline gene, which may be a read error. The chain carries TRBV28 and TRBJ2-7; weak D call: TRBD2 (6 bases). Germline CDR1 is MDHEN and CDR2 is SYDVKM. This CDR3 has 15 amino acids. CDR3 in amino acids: CASSASSGTFYVQYF. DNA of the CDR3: TGTGCCAGCAGTGCAAGTTCCGGGACTTTTTACGTGCAGTACTTC.

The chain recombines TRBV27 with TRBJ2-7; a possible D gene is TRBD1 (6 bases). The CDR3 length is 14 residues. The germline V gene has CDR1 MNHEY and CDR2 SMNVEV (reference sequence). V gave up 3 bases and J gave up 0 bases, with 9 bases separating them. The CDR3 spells CASSFGQSSYEQYF. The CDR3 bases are TGTGCCAGCAGTTTTGGACAGAGCTCCTACGAGCAGTACTTC.

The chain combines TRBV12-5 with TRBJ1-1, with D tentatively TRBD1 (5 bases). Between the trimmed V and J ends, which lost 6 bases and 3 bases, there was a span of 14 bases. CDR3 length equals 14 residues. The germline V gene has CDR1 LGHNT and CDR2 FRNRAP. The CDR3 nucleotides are TGTGCTAGTGGCGGGGGGGTTTGGGACACTGAAGCTTTCTTT. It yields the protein CASGGGVWDTEAFF.

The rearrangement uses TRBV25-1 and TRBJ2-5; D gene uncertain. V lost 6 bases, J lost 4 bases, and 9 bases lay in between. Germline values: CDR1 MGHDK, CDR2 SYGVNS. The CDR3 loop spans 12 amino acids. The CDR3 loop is CASSLSLETQYF. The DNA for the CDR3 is TGTGCCAGCAGCTTGTCTTTAGAGACCCAGTACTTC.

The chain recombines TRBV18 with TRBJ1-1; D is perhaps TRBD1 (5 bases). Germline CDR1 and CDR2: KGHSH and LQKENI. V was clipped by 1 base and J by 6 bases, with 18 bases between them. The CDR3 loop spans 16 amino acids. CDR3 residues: CASSPLQGGFEAEAFF. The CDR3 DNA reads TGTGCCAGCTCACCACTTCAGGGAGGGTTTGAGGCTGAAGCTTTCTTT.

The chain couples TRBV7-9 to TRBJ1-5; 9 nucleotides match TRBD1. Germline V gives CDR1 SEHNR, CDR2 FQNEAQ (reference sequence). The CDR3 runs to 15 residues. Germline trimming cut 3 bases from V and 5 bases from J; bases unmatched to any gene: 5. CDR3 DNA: TGTGCCAGCAGCTTGGCGACAGGGGGGTATCAGCCCCAGCATTTT. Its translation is CASSLATGGYQPQHF.

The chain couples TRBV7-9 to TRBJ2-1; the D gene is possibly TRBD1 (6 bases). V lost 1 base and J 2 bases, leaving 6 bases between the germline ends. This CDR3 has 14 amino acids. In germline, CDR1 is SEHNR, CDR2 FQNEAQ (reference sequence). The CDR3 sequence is CASSLGTAYNEQFF. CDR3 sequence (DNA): TGTGCCAGCAGCTTAGGGACAGCCTACAATGAGCAGTTCTTC.

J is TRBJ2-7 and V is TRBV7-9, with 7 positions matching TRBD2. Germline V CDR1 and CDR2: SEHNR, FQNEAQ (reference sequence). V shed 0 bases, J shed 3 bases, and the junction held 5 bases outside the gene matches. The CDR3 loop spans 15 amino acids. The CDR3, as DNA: TGTGCCAGCAGCTTAGCATGGCGGGAGAACTACGAGCAGTACTTC. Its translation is CASSLAWRENYEQYF.

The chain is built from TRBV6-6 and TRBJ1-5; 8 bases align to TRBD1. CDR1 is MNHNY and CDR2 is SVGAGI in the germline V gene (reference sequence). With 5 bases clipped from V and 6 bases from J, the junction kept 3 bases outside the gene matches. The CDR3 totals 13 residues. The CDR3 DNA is TGTGCCAGCAGTGGACAGGGTAGTCAGCCCCAGCATTTT. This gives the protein CASSGQGSQPQHF.

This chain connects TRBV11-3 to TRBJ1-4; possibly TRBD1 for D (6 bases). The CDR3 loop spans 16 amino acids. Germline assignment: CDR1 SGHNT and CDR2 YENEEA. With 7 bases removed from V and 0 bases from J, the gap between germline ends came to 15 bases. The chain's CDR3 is CASTGGGASTNEKLFF. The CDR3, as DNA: TGTGCCAGCACAGGAGGGGGGGCCTCAACTAATGAAAAACTGTTTTTT.

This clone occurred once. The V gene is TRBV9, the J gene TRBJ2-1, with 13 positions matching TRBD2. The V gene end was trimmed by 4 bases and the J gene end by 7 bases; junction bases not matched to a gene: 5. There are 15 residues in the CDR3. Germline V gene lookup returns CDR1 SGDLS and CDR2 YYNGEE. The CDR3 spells CASSIGTSGMNEQFF. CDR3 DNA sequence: TGTGCCAGCAGCATAGGGACTAGCGGGATGAATGAGCAGTTCTTC. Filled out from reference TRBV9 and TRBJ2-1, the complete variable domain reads DSGVTQTPKHLITATGQRVTLRCSPRSGDLSVYWYQQSLDQGLQFLIQYYNGEERAKGNILERFSAQQFPDLHSELNLSSLELGDSALYFCASSIGTSGMNEQFFGPGTRLTVL.

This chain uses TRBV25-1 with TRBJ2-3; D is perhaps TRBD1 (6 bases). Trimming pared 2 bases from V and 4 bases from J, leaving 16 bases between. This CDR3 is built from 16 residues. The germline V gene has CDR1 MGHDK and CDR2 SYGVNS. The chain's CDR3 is CASSEAGRAGADTQYF. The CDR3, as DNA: TGTGCCAGCAGTGAAGCTGGCAGGGCAGGGGCAGATACGCAGTATTTT.

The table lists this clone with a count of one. The CDR3: CASRPQGRWTEAFF. As DNA, the CDR3 is TGTGCCAGCAGGCCACAGGGTCGTTGGACTGAAGCTTTCTTT. The rearrangement links TRBV28 to TRBJ1-1, with D perhaps TRBD1 (6 bases). The V and J ends lost 6 bases and 5 bases respectively, with 16 bases between them. The V gene's germline CDR1 is MDHEN and CDR2 SYDVKM. The CDR3 has 14 residues. The variable domain in full, completed from reference TRBV28 and TRBJ1-1, reads DVKVTQSSRYLVKRTGEKVFLECVQDMDHENMFWYRQDPGLGLRLIYFSYDVKMKEKGDIPEGYSVSREKKERFSLILESASTNQTSMYLCASRPQGRWTEAFFGQGTRLTVV.

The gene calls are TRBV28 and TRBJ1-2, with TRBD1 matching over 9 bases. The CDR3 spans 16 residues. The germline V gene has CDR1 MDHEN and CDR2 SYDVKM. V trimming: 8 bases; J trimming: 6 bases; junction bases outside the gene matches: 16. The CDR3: CASLEGQGKYKNGYTF. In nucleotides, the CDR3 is TGTGCCAGCCTGGAGGGACAGGGAAAATACAAGAATGGCTACACCTTC.

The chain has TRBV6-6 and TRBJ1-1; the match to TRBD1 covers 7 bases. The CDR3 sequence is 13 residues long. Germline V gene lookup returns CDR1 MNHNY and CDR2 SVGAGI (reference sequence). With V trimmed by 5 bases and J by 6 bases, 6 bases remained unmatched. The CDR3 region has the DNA TGTGCCAGCAGTCAAACAGGGGAAGCTGAAGCTTTCTTT. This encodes CASSQTGEAEAFF.

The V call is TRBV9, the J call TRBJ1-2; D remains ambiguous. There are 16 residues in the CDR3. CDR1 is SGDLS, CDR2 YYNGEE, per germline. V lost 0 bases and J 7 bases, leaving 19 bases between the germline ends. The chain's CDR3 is CASSVVIGDSSLGYTF. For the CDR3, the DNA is TGTGCCAGCAGCGTAGTAATCGGTGACTCCTCACTTGGCTACACCTTC.

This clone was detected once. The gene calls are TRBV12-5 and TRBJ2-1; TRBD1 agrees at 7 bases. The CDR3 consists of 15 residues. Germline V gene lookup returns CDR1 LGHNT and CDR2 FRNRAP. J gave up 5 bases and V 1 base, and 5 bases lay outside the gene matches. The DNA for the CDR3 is TGTGCTAGTGGTTTGGACAGGGGCGGACACAATGAGCAGTTCTTC. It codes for CASGLDRGGHNEQFF. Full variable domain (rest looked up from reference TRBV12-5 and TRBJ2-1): DARVTQTPRHKVTEMGQEVTMRCQPILGHNTVFWYRQTMMQGLELLAYFRNRAPLDDSGMPKDRFSAEMPDATLATLKIQPSEPRDSAVYFCASGLDRGGHNEQFFGPGTRLTVL.

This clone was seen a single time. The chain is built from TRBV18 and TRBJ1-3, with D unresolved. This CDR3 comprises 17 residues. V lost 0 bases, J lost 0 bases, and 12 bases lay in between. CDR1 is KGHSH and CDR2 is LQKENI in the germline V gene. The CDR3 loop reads CASSPPISTLSGNTIYF. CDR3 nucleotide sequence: TGTGCCAGCTCACCACCGATTAGTACTCTCTCTGGAAACACCATATATTTT.

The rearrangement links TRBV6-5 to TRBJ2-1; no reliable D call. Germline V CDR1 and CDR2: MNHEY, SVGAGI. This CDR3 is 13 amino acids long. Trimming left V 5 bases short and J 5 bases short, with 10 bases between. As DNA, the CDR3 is TGTGCCAGCAGTAGCGACGGCCACAATGAGCAGTTCTTC. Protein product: CASSSDGHNEQFF.

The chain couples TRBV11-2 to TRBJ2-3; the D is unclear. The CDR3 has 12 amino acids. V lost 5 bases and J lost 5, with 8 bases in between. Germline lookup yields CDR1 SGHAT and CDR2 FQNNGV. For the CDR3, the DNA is TGTGCCAGCAGCCGCACATTAGATACGCAGTATTTT. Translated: CASSRTLDTQYF.